This T cell receptor (beta chain) came from a study of shared clonotypes between healthy human individuals (dated by TCRdb to about 2020). Broadly, across the study: The cohort comprised a couple of women and a few men aged 18 to 49 years. For each donor, CD4 naive and CD4 memory were each given three plates, CD8 naive was given two plates, and CD8 memory was given one plate. To estimate repertoire size and how much clonotype sharing occurs between individuals, the study deeply sequenced the blood TCR repertoires of five healthy adults. Libraries were prepared and TCR repertoires were sequenced by different laboratories using diverse techniques, in order to increase sequencing depth and limit assay-specific biases. Per donor, leukapheresis produced somewhere between about 0.85 and 10 billion PBMCs.

CD8 naive samples consisted of CD45RO-negative cells that were positively selected for CCR7, yielding a CD45RA+CCR7+ population without TemRA cells. The donors were healthy, HIV-negative adults with no recently reported acute infections or vaccinations. All donors were Caucasian adults living in Nashville, Tennessee, USA. After blood collection by leukapheresis, PBMCs were isolated using Ficoll-Histopaque density gradient centrifugation and then cryopreserved in the vapor phase of liquid nitrogen. Purity and quantity of every magnetically sorted T cell population were checked by analytical flow cytometry. Each sorted fraction had its genomic DNA isolated and then quantified by UV absorbance on a Nanodrop 2000c. Results the study describes overall, beyond this receptor: Higher generation probabilities were observed for clonotypes shared by all four sorted-subset donors than for non-shared clonotypes. Incomplete sequencing was indicated by rarefaction of sorted-subset datasets, despite the large sequencing depth. Only blood was sampled, and tissue TCR repertoires likely differ from those in blood. Across a few donors, roughly 5.4% of naive CD4, approximately 4% of naive CD8, approximately 2.5% of memory CD4, and approximately 0.42% of memory CD8 clonotypes were shared. Naive subsets generally had larger estimated clonotype richness than memory subsets did. The genetic and exposure-history diversity represented was limited by the small number of donors. Pairwise subsampling indicated that sequencing depth was expected to affect the degree of clonotype sharing among donors.

Using the deep immunoSEQ assay, TCR CDR3 regions were amplified from genomic DNA by multiplex PCR. For each cell subset, the extracted genomic DNA was distributed evenly across all wells of several immunoSEQ 96-well plates, and each plate served as one replicate. For sorted subsets, 200 ng of genomic DNA, equivalent to tens of thousands of T cell genomes, went into each replicate PCR. The purified libraries were quantified using a Qubit 3.0 fluorometer, sized with a Bioanalyzer 2100, and then quantified again using the KAPA Library Quantification kit. Every immunoSEQ 96-well plate was sequenced on a dedicated single-read 150-cycle Illumina NextSeq 550 flow cell. From the authors' description of their analysis: Because the immunoSEQ output held only junctional sequences and lacked quality scores, the filtering could not match the filtering applied to full-length reads. To assign V/J genes and CDR3, sequences were annotated against IMGT germline references using PyIR, a Python wrapper for IgBLAST v1.9. Any read was removed if the V/J assignment was weak (E-value above 1e-6), the CDR3 was missing, or the read contained stop codons, out-of-frame junctions, or ambiguous translated residues. V3J clonotypes were defined as sequences sharing the same inferred V gene, J gene, and CDR3 amino acid sequence. Percentage overlap between repertoires was computed as shared unique clonotypes divided by the size of the smaller repertoire. Three approaches were used to assess repertoire richness: RTK rarefaction, the Chao1 estimator, and Recon v2.1 estimates of unobserved clonotypes. Generation probabilities for all TCRbeta clonotypes obtained by the gDNA method from a handful of donors were computed using OLGA. Here the immuneACCESS table is served through TCRdb, limited to in-frame sequences with V and J called. Missing clones are a known gap in these copies; in checked studies unresolved V genes cover under half, and the rest lacks a known reason. V and J calls and clone size follow that table, whereas D and trimming were derived from the DNA. The sample profile shows roughly 600,000 clones; roughly 98% of them were found once. The ten largest make up less than 0.35% of the sample.

In regard to this clone: Its antigen specificity is not known. Base-call qualities are not available, and no considerably larger clone is one nucleotide away.

The junction shows trimming of 5 bases on V and 4 bases on J, and the gene matches do not reach 3 bases of it. The CDR3 covers 14 residues, taking in both the cysteine and the phenylalanine. This entry keeps only the CDR3 DNA: 42 bases, framed from base 1. CDR1 is given as MNHEY and CDR2 as SMNVEV, both from the germline V gene (reference sequence). This chain joins TRBV27 to TRBJ2-1; 9 central nucleotides agree with TRBD2. Sequencing input: naive CD8+ T cells sorted from blood. The sample's cell subset or site label is to be understood as: CD45RA+CCR7+. This receptor was identified in a man younger than 40 in good health. The DNA sequence reads TGTGCCAGCAGTAGACTAGCGGAGTACAATGAGCAGTTCTTC. Translation gives CASSRLAEYNEQFF.